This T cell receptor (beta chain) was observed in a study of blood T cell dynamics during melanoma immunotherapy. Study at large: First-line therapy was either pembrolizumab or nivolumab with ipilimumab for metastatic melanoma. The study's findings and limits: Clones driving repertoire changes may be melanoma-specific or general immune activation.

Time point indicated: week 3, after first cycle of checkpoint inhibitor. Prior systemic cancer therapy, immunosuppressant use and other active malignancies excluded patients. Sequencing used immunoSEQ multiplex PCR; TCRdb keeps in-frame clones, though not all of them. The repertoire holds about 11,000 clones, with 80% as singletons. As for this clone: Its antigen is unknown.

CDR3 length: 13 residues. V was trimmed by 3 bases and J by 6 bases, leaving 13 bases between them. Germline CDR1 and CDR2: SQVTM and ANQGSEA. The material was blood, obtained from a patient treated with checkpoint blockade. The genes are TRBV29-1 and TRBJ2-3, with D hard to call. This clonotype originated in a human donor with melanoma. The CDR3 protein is CSVDFTPQDTQYF. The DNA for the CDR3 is TGCAGCGTTGATTTTACTCCCCAGGATACGCAGTATTTT.